This T cell receptor beta chain is drawn from a study of OX40 agonist ivuxolimab in advanced cancers. Overall study context: Patients were dosed intravenously with ivuxolimab at 0.01 to 10 mg/kg every 2 weeks. The dose-escalation group included hepatocellular carcinoma, melanoma, renal cell carcinoma and head and neck cancer. Study conclusions and caveats: More expanded clones were seen, on average, in CD8+ T cells than in CD4+.

The CDR3 totals 14 residues. Germline V gene data show CDR1 as GTSNPN and CDR2 as SVGIG (reference sequence). The V gene end was trimmed by 4 bases and the J gene end by 2 bases; junction bases not matched to a gene: 5. Sequencing was performed with immunoSEQ multiplex PCR; in TCRdb, only in-frame clones are kept and a portion is missing. This repertoire shows about 65,000 clones, 87% found once; its top ten account for over 0.35%. Blood sampling was done at baseline, cycle 4 day 1, and cycle 7 day 1. As concerns this clone: Its antigen is as yet unknown.

This receptor was identified in an adult with an advanced solid tumor such as melanoma, head and neck, liver or kidney cancer. The sample consisted of CD4+ or CD8+ T cells sorted from blood, taken in a trial of the OX40 agonist ivuxolimab. The chain employs TRBV30 and TRBJ2-7; 10 positions match TRBD1. The CDR3 coding sequence is TGTGCCTGGAATAAGGACAGGGGGGCCTACGAGCAGTACTTC. Amino acid sequence: CAWNKDRGAYEQYF.